The rows below give T cell receptor beta chains drawn from one sample of a study of T cells in Graves' hyperthyroidism and ophthalmopathy. MiXCR, applied by TCRdb to the multiplex PCR reads, yields one record per CDR3 protein. The table lists about 400,000 distinct CDR3 sequences, 15% to 18% of them singletons. Sequenced material: blood. All receptors derive from a woman aged 18-29 years with Graves' hyperthyroidism. Both conserved end residues are part of each CDR3. A D gene is named only where the DNA matches it firmly. Size values are once, few and many counts, or a class for expanded clones, and some rows have none.

D gene | clone size | J gene | V gene | CDR3 DNA | CDR3 protein
. | many | TRBJ2-7 | TRBV5-1 | TGCGCCAGCACGTTTCCCGGACGGCCCTACGAGCAGTACTTC | CASTFPGRPYEQYF
TRBD2 | . | TRBJ2-1 | TRBV5-1 | TGTGCCAGCAGCTTACTAGCGGGGGGGCCGCCCTACAATGAGCAGTTCTTC | CASSLLAGGPPYNEQFF
. | . | TRBJ2-7 | TRBV20-1 | TGCAGTGCTAGAAGCGGCCTTTCCTACGAGCAGTACTTC | CSARSGLSYEQYF
. | . | TRBJ1-2 | TRBV12-3/TRBV12-4 | TGTGCCAGCAGAGCTGTCGACTATGGCTACACCTTC | CASRAVDYGYTF
. | many | TRBJ2-5 | TRBV2 | TGTGCCAGCAAGAACCAAGAGACCCAGTACTTC | CASKNQETQYF
TRBD1 | . | TRBJ2-1 | TRBV20-1 | TGCAGTGCTAACCTCCCGGGACAGACCTACAATGAGCAGTTCTTC | CSANLPGQTYNEQFF
TRBD2 | many | TRBJ2-1 | TRBV13 | TGTGCCAGCAGCGCCACGCAGTCTAGCGGGAAAATAAATGAGCAGTTCTTC | CASSATQSSGKINEQFF
. | . | TRBJ2-3 | TRBV5-1 | TGCGCCAGCAGCTTGGCCGGGGCGGACACAGATACGCAGTATTTT | CASSLAGADTDTQYF
. | . | TRBJ1-2 | TRBV24-1 | TGTGCCACCAGTGATTTGCGACTGTCGCGTGGCTACACCTTC | CATSDLRLSRGYTF
TRBD2 | . | TRBJ2-3 | TRBV6-5 | TGTGCCAGCAGTTACGGCGGGAGTATCTCAGATACGCAGTATTTT | CASSYGGSISDTQYF
. | many | TRBJ2-1 | TRBV11-2 | TGTGCCAGCAGCTTTGATCATTACAATGAGCAGTTCTTC | CASSFDHYNEQFF
. | . | TRBJ1-4 | TRBV29-1 | TGCAGCGCTAATCTGGGAGATGGTATCACTAATGAAAAACTGTTTTTT | CSANLGDGITNEKLFF
TRBD1 | many | TRBJ2-2 | TRBV7-2 | TGTGCCAGCAGCGAGTTGGACAGGGATGACGGGGAGCTGTTTTTT | CASSELDRDDGELFF
. | few | TRBJ2-3 | TRBV4-1 | TGCGCCAGCAGCCCGCCCTATAGTACTTCCCATAGGGATACGCAGTATTTT | CASSPPYSTSHRDTQYF
. | many | TRBJ2-7 | TRBV6-1 | TGTGCCAGCAGTCTCGCCGGGGCTAGCTCCTACGAGCAGTACTTC | CASSLAGASSYEQYF
. | few | TRBJ2-2 | TRBV6-1 | TGTGCCAGCAGTGAAGCAGGAGGGGTTGGCGGGGAGCTGTTTTTT | CASSEAGGVGGELFF
. | many | TRBJ1-6 | TRBV12-3/TRBV12-4 | TGTGCCAGCAGTTTCCAGGGGAATTCACCCCTCCACTTT | CASSFQGNSPLHF
. | few | TRBJ1-5 | TRBV11-2 | TGTGCCAGCAGCTCGGGGGGTCCAGGCAATCAGCCCCAGCATTTT | CASSSGGPGNQPQHF
. | many | TRBJ2-7 | TRBV29-1 | TGCAGCGCCGGACCGCGAGACTCAAATATCTACGAGCAGTACTTC | CSAGPRDSNIYEQYF
. | . | TRBJ2-3 | TRBV20-1 | TGCAGTGCTAGCGGGACGACAGATACGCAGTATTTT | CSASGTTDTQYF
TRBD2 | many | TRBJ2-5 | TRBV11-2 | TGTGCCAGCAGGCAGCTAGCGGGAGGATCAGAGACCCAGTACTTC | CASRQLAGGSETQYF
. | few | TRBJ1-4 | TRBV2 | TGTGCCAGCTATGGTGAAAAACTGTTTTTT | CASYGEKLFF
TRBD1 | few | TRBJ1-4 | TRBV27 | TGTGCCAGCAGGCTCGGACAGGGGGCAGATGAAAAACTGTTTTTT | CASRLGQGADEKLFF
. | few | TRBJ1-2 | TRBV7-9 | TGTGCGGTGTTCGGGGGTGATGGCTACACCTTC | CAVFGGDGYTF
TRBD2 | . | TRBJ2-7 | TRBV20-1 | TGCAGTGCTAGAGATCTCGGAGCGGGACCTTTCTACGAGCAGTACTTC | CSARDLGAGPFYEQYF
TRBD2 | . | TRBJ2-3 | TRBV12-3/TRBV12-4 | TGTGCCAGCACTCAACCTCGGGGACTAGCGGGGGTCTATGATACGCAGTATTTT | CASTQPRGLAGVYDTQYF
TRBD1 | few | TRBJ1-5 | TRBV15 | TGTGCCACCAGTCCGACAGGGGCGAGTCAGCCCCAGCATTTT | CATSPTGASQPQHF
. | . | TRBJ1-3 | TRBV29-1 | TGCAGCGTTCTCTTCAGTGGAAACACCATATATTTT | CSVLFSGNTIYF
. | many | TRBJ2-5 | TRBV29-1 | TGCAGCGTTTCTCTAACGGACCGGCTTTGGTTGACCCAGTACTTC | CSVSLTDRLWLTQYF
TRBD2 | few | TRBJ2-3 | TRBV6-2/TRBV6-3 | TGTGCCAGCAGTTATGGCGGGGGGGACACAGATACGCAGTATTTT | CASSYGGGDTDTQYF
. | . | TRBJ2-7 | TRBV25-1 | TGTGCCAGCAGTGAATTCGTCGCAGGACAGAACGAGCAGTACTTC | CASSEFVAGQNEQYF
. | many | TRBJ1-1 | TRBV6-1 | TGTGCCAGCCGGGAGGGATTCACTGAAGCTTTCTTT | CASREGFTEAFF
. | many | TRBJ1-1 | TRBV7-8 | TGTGCCAGCAGCTTGGGGGGCTGGAACACTGAAGCTTTCTTT | CASSLGGWNTEAFF
. | many | TRBJ2-7 | TRBV18 | TGTGCCAGCTCACCAGGATGGCGGGGAGCCTACGAGCAGTACTTC | CASSPGWRGAYEQYF
. | few | TRBJ1-6 | TRBV6-1 | TGTGCCAGCTCCGAGACAGGAGCAAATTCACCCCTCCACTTT | CASSETGANSPLHF
. | many | TRBJ1-2 | TRBV20-1 | TGCAGTGCTAGTTTAGGAGACTATGGCTACACCTTC | CSASLGDYGYTF
. | many | TRBJ1-6 | TRBV12-3/TRBV12-4 | TGTGCCAGCAGCACCCGCGTCTGGGGCCGTGGCGGTTCACCCCTCCACTTT | CASSTRVWGRGGSPLHF
. | few | TRBJ1-3 | TRBV3-1 | TGTGCCAGCAGCCAAAGGACCCCCGGGGCTGGAAACACCATATATTTT | CASSQRTPGAGNTIYF
. | many | TRBJ1-1 | TRBV5-1 | TGCGCCAGCAGCTTGGAGGTGGGGACTGAAGCTTTCTTT | CASSLEVGTEAFF
. | few | TRBJ1-1 | TRBV6-1 | TGTGCCAGCAGCCTTACCCCCTCAGGGTACACTGAAGCTTTCTTT | CASSLTPSGYTEAFF
TRBD1 | few | TRBJ1-2 | TRBV20-1 | TGCAGTGCTAGAGATCTAGGGGGCTGGGACTATGGCTACACCTTC | CSARDLGGWDYGYTF
. | . | TRBJ2-5 | TRBV12-3/TRBV12-4 | TGTGCCAGCAGTCAACAGGACCTCAACCAAGAGACCCAGTACTTC | CASSQQDLNQETQYF
. | few | TRBJ2-7 | TRBV12-3/TRBV12-4 | TGTGCCAGCAGTCGGGCCCACTACGAGCAGTACTTC | CASSRAHYEQYF
. | few | TRBJ2-4 | TRBV27 | TGTGCCAGCAGAACCGGGACTCTGAAAAACATTCAGTACTTC | CASRTGTLKNIQYF
. | . | TRBJ1-5 | TRBV19 | TGTGCCAGTAGTATTGCGGGGGTGGCCCGGTATAGCAATCAGCCCCAGCATTTT | CASSIAGVARYSNQPQHF
. | many | TRBJ1-1 | TRBV3-1 | TGTGCCAGCAGCCAACTCCTGGGTGAAGCTTTCTTT | CASSQLLGEAFF
TRBD1 | many | TRBJ2-1 | TRBV7-3 | TGTGCCAGCAGCTTAAGACAGGGAGAACGCAATGAGCAGTTCTTC | CASSLRQGERNEQFF
. | many | TRBJ2-1 | TRBV5-8 | TGTGCCAGCAGCGCGACAGGCTATGAGCAGTTCTTC | CASSATGYEQFF
. | . | TRBJ1-6 | TRBV10-3 | TGTGCCATCAGTGAGTTCCGGGATTCACCCCTCCACTTT | CAISEFRDSPLHF
. | . | TRBJ1-4 | TRBV20-1 | TGCAGTGCTAGAGATCCGGCGGGGGGATTAATACAAAAACTGTTTTTT | CSARDPAGGLIQKLFF
TRBD1 | . | TRBJ1-2 | TRBV10-3 | TGTGCCATCAGTGAGAGGACAGGGGCCCCCTATGGCTACACCTTC | CAISERTGAPYGYTF
. | many | TRBJ2-7 | TRBV6-2/TRBV6-3 | TGTGCCAGCAGAATGGGTCGCGGGATTGAAATCTACGAGCAGTACTTC | CASRMGRGIEIYEQYF
TRBD1 | many | TRBJ1-3 | TRBV12-3/TRBV12-4 | TGTGCCAGCAGTCGACGACAGGGGGGAGGAAACACCATATATTTT | CASSRRQGGGNTIYF
. | . | TRBJ1-1 | TRBV10-3 | TGTGCCACCCGGAACACTGAAGCTTTCTTT | CATRNTEAFF
. | many | TRBJ1-5 | TRBV19 | TGTGCCAGTAGTATCTACACGGCGGGCAATCAGCCCCAGCATTTT | CASSIYTAGNQPQHF
. | many | TRBJ1-1 | TRBV7-2 | TGTGCCAGCAGCCTAGTATCAGGGGTGACTACTGAAGCTTTCTTT | CASSLVSGVTTEAFF
TRBD1 | many | TRBJ2-3 | TRBV6-1 | TGTGCCAGCAGTTCGATGACAGGGGCCACAGATACGCAGTATTTT | CASSSMTGATDTQYF
TRBD2 | once | TRBJ2-3 | TRBV6-5 | TGTGCCAGCAGTTACTCTGGCCTAGCGGGCACAGATACGCAGTATTTT | CASSYSGLAGTDTQYF
. | . | TRBJ1-4 | TRBV4-2 | TGTGCCAGCAGCCAAGAAGGCGGGAGTAATGAAAAACTGTTTTTT | CASSQEGGSNEKLFF
TRBD2 | . | TRBJ2-7 | TRBV12-3/TRBV12-4 | TGTGCCAGCACTAGCGGGGGGGCCCGCTGGGAGCAGTACTTC | CASTSGGARWEQYF